This TCR beta chain is drawn from a study of human T cells and chemical hapten exposure. TCRdb ran MiXCR on the RACE reads and lists one entry per CDR3 protein. The table records 39,000 or so distinct CDR3 sequences, under 5% of them present only once. This clonotype was seen many times. Time point in this sample: patch test 1, 2 weeks after DPC sensitization. Specified treatment: therapeutic diphenylcyclopropenone sensitization with weekly scalp DPC. The authors extracted total RNA from unfractionated whole blood. V lost 2 bases, J lost 5 bases, and 18 bases lay in between. The length of the CDR3 is 16 residues. CDR1 and CDR2 from the germline V gene are SGHVS and FQNEAQ.

This sequence joins TRBV7-8 and TRBJ2-5; D possibly uses TRBD1 or TRBD2 (7 bases each). Sequences were derived from whole blood, sampled in connection with sensitization to the hapten diphenylcyclopropenone (DPC). This clonotype originated in a man aged 50 to 59 with alopecia areata. Some clones in this sample may be carry-over from other donors' samples. In nucleotides, the CDR3 is TGTGCCAGCAGCTTACGAACAGGGCAGGGGGGGGAGACCCAGTACTTC. It encodes CASSLRTGQGGETQYF.